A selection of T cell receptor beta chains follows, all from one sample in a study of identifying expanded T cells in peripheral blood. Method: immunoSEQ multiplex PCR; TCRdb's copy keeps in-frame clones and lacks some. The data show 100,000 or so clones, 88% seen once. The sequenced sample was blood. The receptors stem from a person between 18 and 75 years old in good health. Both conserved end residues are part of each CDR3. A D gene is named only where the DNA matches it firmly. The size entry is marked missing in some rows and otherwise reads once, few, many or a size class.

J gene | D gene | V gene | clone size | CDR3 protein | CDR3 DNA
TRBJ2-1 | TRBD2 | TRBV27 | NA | CASSLLSGREQNEQFF | TGTGCCAGCAGTTTACTTAGCGGGAGGGAACAAAATGAGCAGTTCTTC
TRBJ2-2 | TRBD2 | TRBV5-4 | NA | CASSSSSGRGGTGELFF | TGTGCCAGCAGCTCATCGAGCGGGAGGGGGGGCACCGGGGAGCTGTTTTTT
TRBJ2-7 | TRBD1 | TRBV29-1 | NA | CSVAGQGISYEQYF | TGCAGCGTGGCCGGACAGGGAATTTCCTACGAGCAGTACTTC
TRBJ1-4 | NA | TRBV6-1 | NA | CASSESGPSEGKLFF | TGTGCCAGCAGTGAATCCGGGCCATCAGAAGGAAAACTGTTTTTT
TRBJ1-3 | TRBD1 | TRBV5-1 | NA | CASSLGTGGNTIYF | TGCGCCAGCAGCCTCGGGACAGGTGGAAACACCATATATTTT
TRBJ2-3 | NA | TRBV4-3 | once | CASSQDWFGGVNTDTQYF | TGCGCCAGCAGCCAAGATTGGTTTGGAGGGGTTAACACAGATACGCAGTATTTT
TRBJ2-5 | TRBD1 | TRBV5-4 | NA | CASSLGTTGGLGETQYF | TGTGCCAGCAGCTTGGGAACGACAGGGGGGTTAGGAGAGACCCAGTACTTC
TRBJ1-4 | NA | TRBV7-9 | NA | CASSPGANDEKLFF | TGTGCCAGCAGCCCGGGGGCAAATGATGAAAAACTGTTTTTT
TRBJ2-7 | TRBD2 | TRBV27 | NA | CASSTPSGETSYEQYF | TGTGCCAGCAGTACACCTAGCGGAGAGACCTCCTACGAGCAGTACTTC
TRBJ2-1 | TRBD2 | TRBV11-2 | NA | CASSLTSGDYNEQFF | TGTGCCAGCAGCTTAACTAGCGGGGATTATAATGAGCAGTTCTTC
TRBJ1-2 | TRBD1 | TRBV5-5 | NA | CASSLFQGAVYGYTF | TGTGCCAGCAGCTTGTTTCAGGGGGCAGTCTATGGCTACACCTTC
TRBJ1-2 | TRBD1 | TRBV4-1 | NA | CASSHLTAHGQGATGYTF | TGCGCCAGCAGCCATCTAACAGCCCACGGGCAGGGGGCCACTGGCTACACCTTC
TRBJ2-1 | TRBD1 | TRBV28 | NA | CASSVRQGAGNEQFF | TGTGCCAGCAGTGTCAGACAGGGGGCGGGTAATGAGCAGTTCTTC
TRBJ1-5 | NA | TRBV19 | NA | CASSIAKNQPQHF | TGTGCCAGTAGTATAGCCAAGAATCAGCCCCAGCATTTT
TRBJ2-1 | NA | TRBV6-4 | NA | CATPIGSSYNEQFF | TGTGCCACTCCCATCGGTAGCTCCTACAATGAGCAGTTCTTC
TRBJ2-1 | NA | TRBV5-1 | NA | CASSPRLNEQFF | TGCGCCAGCAGCCCTCGGTTGAATGAGCAGTTCTTC
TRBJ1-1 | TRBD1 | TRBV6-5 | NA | CASSSKTGLNTEAFF | TGTGCCAGCAGTTCCAAGACAGGGCTGAACACTGAAGCTTTCTTT
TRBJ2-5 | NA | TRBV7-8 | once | CASSFRAAYQETQYF | TGTGCCAGCAGCTTCAGGGCCGCGTACCAAGAGACCCAGTACTTC
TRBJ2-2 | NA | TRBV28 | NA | CASLGGDGTGELFF | TGTGCCAGCCTCGGAGGGGATGGAACCGGGGAGCTGTTTTTT
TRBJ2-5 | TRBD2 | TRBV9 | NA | CASSPTGLAGLIGTQYF | TGTGCCAGCAGCCCAACAGGACTAGCGGGTTTGATAGGGACCCAGTACTTC
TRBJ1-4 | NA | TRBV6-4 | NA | CASSETGEKLFF | TGTGCCAGCAGCGAAACAGGGGAAAAACTGTTTTTT
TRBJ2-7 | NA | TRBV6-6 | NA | CAISGEGNSYEQYF | TGTGCCATCAGTGGTGAAGGGAACTCCTACGAGCAGTACTTC
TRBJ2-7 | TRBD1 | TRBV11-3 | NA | CASSARTGVEQYF | TGTGCCAGCAGCGCCAGGACAGGGGTTGAGCAGTACTTC
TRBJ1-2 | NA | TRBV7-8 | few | CASSSGLVYGYTF | TGTGCCAGCAGCTCTGGCTTGGTCTATGGCTACACCTTC
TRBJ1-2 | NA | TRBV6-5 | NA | CASRHSGEGGYGYTF | TGTGCCAGCAGACACTCAGGTGAAGGGGGCTATGGCTACACCTTC
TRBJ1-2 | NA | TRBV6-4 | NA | CASSPAAGNYGYTF | TGTGCCAGCAGTCCCGCGGCGGGTAACTATGGCTACACCTTC
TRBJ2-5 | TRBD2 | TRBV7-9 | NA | CASSLAPLADQETQYF | TGTGCCAGCAGCTTAGCTCCACTAGCGGACCAAGAGACCCAGTACTTC
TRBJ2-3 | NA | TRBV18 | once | CASSPSASSTDTQYF | TGTGCCAGCTCACCTTCGGCCTCTAGCACAGATACGCAGTATTTT
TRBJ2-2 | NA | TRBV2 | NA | CASMTRTNTGELFF | TGTGCCAGCATGACTCGGACGAACACCGGGGAGCTGTTTTTT
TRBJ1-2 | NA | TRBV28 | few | CAIYHRTDGYGYTF | TGTGCCATCTATCATCGGACAGACGGCTATGGCTACACCTTC
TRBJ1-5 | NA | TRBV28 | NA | CASSSGGQPQHF | TGTGCCAGCAGCTCGGGGGGGCAGCCCCAGCATTTT
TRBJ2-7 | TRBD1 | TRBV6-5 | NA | CASSISRDRSYEQYF | TGTGCCAGCAGTATCTCCCGGGACAGGTCCTACGAGCAGTACTTC
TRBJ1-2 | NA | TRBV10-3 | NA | CAISAGRGGDSYGYTF | TGTGCCATCAGTGCCGGTAGGGGGGGCGATAGCTATGGCTACACCTTC
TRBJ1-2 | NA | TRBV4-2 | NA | CASSQEVPGHGYTF | TGTGCCAGCAGCCAAGAGGTACCAGGGCATGGCTACACCTTC
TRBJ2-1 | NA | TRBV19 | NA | CASSRDRNNEQFF | TGTGCCAGTAGTCGAGACAGAAACAATGAGCAGTTCTTC
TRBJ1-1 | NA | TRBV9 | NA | CASSVAQQNTEAFF | TGTGCCAGCAGCGTAGCCCAGCAGAACACTGAAGCTTTCTTT
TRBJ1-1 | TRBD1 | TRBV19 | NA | CASSPETGVGFTEAFF | TGTGCCAGTAGTCCAGAGACAGGGGTGGGTTTCACTGAAGCTTTCTTT
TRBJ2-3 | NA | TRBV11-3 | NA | CASSLHRSTDTQYF | TGTGCCAGCAGCTTGCACCGCAGCACAGATACGCAGTATTTT
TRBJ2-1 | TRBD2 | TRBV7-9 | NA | CASRDISGTLPRGFF | TGTGCCAGCAGGGATATTAGCGGGACCCTCCCCCGAGGGTTCTTC
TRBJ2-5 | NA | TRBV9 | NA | CASSHPPGTQYF | TGTGCCAGCAGCCACCCGCCTGGGACCCAGTACTTC
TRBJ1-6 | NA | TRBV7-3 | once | CASSLRATPNSPLHF | TGTGCCAGCAGCCTAAGGGCCACCCCGAATTCACCCCTCCACTTT
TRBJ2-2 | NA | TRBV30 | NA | CAATRLNTGELFF | TGTGCCGCGACTAGACTTAACACCGGGGAGCTGTTTTTT
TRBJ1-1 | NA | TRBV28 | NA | CASSYVNTEAFF | TGTGCCAGCAGTTATGTGAACACTGAAGCTTTCTTT
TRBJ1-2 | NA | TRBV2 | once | CASSQGLSYGYTF | TGTGCCAGCAGCCAGGGGCTTAGCTATGGCTACACCTTC
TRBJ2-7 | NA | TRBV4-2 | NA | CASSQGGPEYEQYF | TGTGCCAGCAGCCAAGGAGGTCCCGAATACGAGCAGTACTTC
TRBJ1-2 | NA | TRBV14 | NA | CASSQSSGQGPDYTF | TGTGCCAGCAGCCAATCATCGGGCCAGGGACCGGACTACACCTTC
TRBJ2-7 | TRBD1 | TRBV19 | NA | CASREDRDHYEQYF | TGTGCCAGTAGGGAGGACAGGGATCACTACGAGCAGTACTTC
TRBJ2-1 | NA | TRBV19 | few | CASSTGTDGFNEQFF | TGTGCCAGTAGTACTGGGACTGACGGGTTCAATGAGCAGTTCTTC
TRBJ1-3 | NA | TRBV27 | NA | CASSLQEPLSGNTIYF | TGTGCCAGCAGTTTACAGGAGCCGCTCTCTGGAAACACCATATATTTT